This record concerns one T cell receptor (beta chain) sequence. What it binds is not known. The record originates from a study of cytomegalovirus exposure and HLA in healthy donors. Trimming cost V 5 bases and J 3 bases, with 15 bases left between them. Germline assignment: CDR1 SNHLY and CDR2 FYNNEI. The CDR3 runs 15 residues. Researchers ran the PCR with 60 Vbeta and 13 Jbeta primers. Data came from immunoSEQ multiplex PCR; TCRdb stores just in-frame clones and leaves some out. The sample yields approximately 180,000 clones, just under 80% seen once. Findings and limits, study-wide: Likely technical artifact: a cluster of highly shared sequence variants. Later analysis demonstrated an association between a missense DCLRE1C variant and TCR beta V- and J-gene trimming. Accounts indicate the classifier identified cytomegalovirus status with strong specificity and sensitivity. A later analysis reportedly found fewer N-insertions in an Asian-associated ancestry cluster than the roughly 670-donor mean.

The specimen was PBMCs. V gene TRBV2 combines with J gene TRBJ2-3; tentative D call: TRBD1 (7 bases). The source is a woman aged 45-65 years in good health and CMV-seropositive. The chain's CDR3 is CASSSGGIGTDTQYF. CDR3 sequence (DNA): TGTGCCAGCAGTTCAGGGGGGATAGGAACAGATACGCAGTATTTT.